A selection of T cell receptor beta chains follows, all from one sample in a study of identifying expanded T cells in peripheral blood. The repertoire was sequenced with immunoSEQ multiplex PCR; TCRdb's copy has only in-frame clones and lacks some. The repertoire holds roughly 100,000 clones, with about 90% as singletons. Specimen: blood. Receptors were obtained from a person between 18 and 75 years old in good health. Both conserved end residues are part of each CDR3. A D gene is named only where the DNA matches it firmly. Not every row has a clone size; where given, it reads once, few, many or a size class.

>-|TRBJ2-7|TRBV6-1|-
CASSEALRQTEQYF
TGTGCCAGCAGTGAAGCGCTTCGGCAGACCGAGCAGTACTTC
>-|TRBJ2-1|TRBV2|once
CASSERRGPPRQFF
TGTGCCAGCAGTGAGCGACGGGGGCCCCCTCGGCAGTTCTTC
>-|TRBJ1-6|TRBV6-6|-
CASREGSNSPLHF
TGTGCCAGTAGGGAGGGGAGCAATTCACCCCTCCACTTT
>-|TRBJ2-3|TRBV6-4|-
CASSESETSTDTQYF
TGTGCCAGCAGTGAGTCTGAGACTAGCACAGATACGCAGTATTTT
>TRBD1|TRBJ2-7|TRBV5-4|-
CASSLRQGAHEQYF
TGTGCCAGCAGCTTGAGACAGGGGGCCCACGAGCAGTACTTC
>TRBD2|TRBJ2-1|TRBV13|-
CASSLMGLGYEQFF
TGTGCCAGCAGCCTTATGGGACTAGGGTATGAGCAGTTCTTC
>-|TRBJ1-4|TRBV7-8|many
CASSLLGHFNEKLFF
TGTGCCAGCAGCTTATTGGGACACTTCAATGAAAAACTGTTTTTT
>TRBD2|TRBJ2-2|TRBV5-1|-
CASTLAGDTGELFF
TGCGCCAGCACACTAGCGGGAGACACCGGGGAGCTGTTTTTT
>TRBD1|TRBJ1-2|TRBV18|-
CASSPRDRSLYGYTF
TGTGCCAGCTCACCTAGGGACAGGTCCCTATATGGCTACACCTTC
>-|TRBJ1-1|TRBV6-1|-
CASSDIGWNTEAFF
TGTGCCAGCAGTGATATAGGGTGGAACACTGAAGCTTTCTTT
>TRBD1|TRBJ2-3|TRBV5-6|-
CASSFFFGTGDTDTQYF
TGTGCCAGCAGCTTTTTCTTCGGGACAGGGGACACAGATACGCAGTATTTT
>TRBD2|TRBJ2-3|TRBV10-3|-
CAISGLAGSTDTQYF
TGTGCCATCAGTGGACTAGCGGGTAGCACAGATACGCAGTATTTT
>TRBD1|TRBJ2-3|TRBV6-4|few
CASSVTGGTDTQYF
TGTGCCAGCAGTGTGACAGGGGGCACAGATACGCAGTATTTT
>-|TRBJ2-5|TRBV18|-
CASSLGQGTYQETQYF
TGTGCCAGCTCACTGGGGCAGGGGACGTACCAAGAGACCCAGTACTTC
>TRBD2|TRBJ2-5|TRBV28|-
CASSLYRLAGGGETQYF
TGTGCCAGCAGCCTTTATCGGCTAGCGGGAGGTGGGGAGACCCAGTACTTC
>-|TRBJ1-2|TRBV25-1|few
CASSERGGYGYTF
TGTGCCAGCAGTGAAAGGGGGGGCTATGGCTACACCTTC